The clone carrying this TCR beta chain was counted between two and nine times. The ends lost 6 bases at V and 1 base at J; junction bases unmatched: 4. The CDR3 is 14 residues long. Germline loops: CDR1 MNHEY, CDR2 SMNVEV (reference sequence). This sample is part of a study of T cells in Graves' hyperthyroidism and ophthalmopathy. It was RNA transcripts that yielded the amplified TCR beta CDR3 regions. In the first-round RT-PCR of the TCR CDR3, the HTBI primer set was used. One entry per CDR3 protein results from TCRdb running MiXCR on the multiplex PCR reads. This sample carries almost 600,000 distinct CDR3 sequences, more than 11% of them seen once, and the ten largest clones take around 5.4%.

This clonotype originated in a woman younger than 45 with Graves' hyperthyroidism that later progressed to Graves' ophthalmopathy. V usage is TRBV27 and J usage is TRBJ2-3; 7 nucleotides line up with TRBD1. The sequenced material came from blood. The CDR3 coding sequence is TGTGCCAGCAGAAACAGGGGAGGCACAGATACGCAGTATTTT. Its protein is CASRNRGGTDTQYF.